The T cell receptor (beta chain) under discussion was sequenced for a study of blood T cell repertoires in COVID-19. Germline V CDR1 and CDR2: MNHNS, SASEGT. Unmatched junction bases numbered 8, after V lost 6 bases and J lost 11 bases. The CDR3 length is 14 residues. The method was immunoSEQ multiplex PCR; TCRdb's version includes in-frame clones alone and lacks a portion of them. The sample holds 200,000 to 300,000 clones; 90% are singletons and the top ten take 3.7%. The rearrangement joins TRBV6-1 to TRBJ2-1; 12 bases line up with TRBD1. The TCR originated in a woman in her 40s with acute or convalescent COVID-19. The sample comprised peripheral blood. The CDR3 spells CASSRDRGQLKQFF. The CDR3 DNA reads as TGTGCCAGCAGCCGGGACAGGGGGCAATTGAAGCAGTTCTTC.